A selection of T cell receptor beta chains follows, all from one sample in a study of shared clonotypes between healthy human individuals. Profiling relied on immunoSEQ multiplex PCR, and the TCRdb table lists in-frame clones only, not all of them. The data show about 2.3 million clones, approximately 95% seen once. Sequenced: naive CD4+ T cells from PBMCs. Source of these receptors: a man aged 18 to 35 in good health. Some clones in this sample may be carry-over from other donors' samples. The CDR3 runs from the conserved cysteine through the conserved F or W. D genes are given only for firm matches. Rows may omit the clone size; those that give it use once, few, many or a size class.

J | V | D | size | DNA | CDR3
TRBJ2-7 | TRBV5-1 | TRBD1 | - | TGCGCCAGCAGCCCCCAGGGGGCTTACGAGCAGTACTTC | CASSPQGAYEQYF
TRBJ2-5 | TRBV19 | - | - | TGTGCCAGTAGTATAAGGGGACCGAGGGGCGAGACCCAGTACTTC | CASSIRGPRGETQYF
TRBJ1-2 | TRBV15 | - | - | TGTGCCACCAGCAGAGATCGGGGTGCCTATGGCTACACCTTC | CATSRDRGAYGYTF
TRBJ2-5 | TRBV7-2 | TRBD2 | - | TGTGCCAGCAGTATGAGGAGCGGGAGTCGGGAAGAGACCCAGTACTTC | CASSMRSGSREETQYF
TRBJ2-5 | TRBV6-4 | - | - | TGTGCCAGCAGGGGTGGGGGGAGGAAGACCCAGTACTTC | CASRGGGRKTQYF
TRBJ2-7 | TRBV27 | - | - | TGTGCCAGCAGGTCTAGCCCCCTGAGATTCTACGAGCAGTACTTC | CASRSSPLRFYEQYF
TRBJ1-2 | TRBV10-3 | - | - | TGTGCCATCAGTGAGAATCCGGGGGTGAGTGGCTACACCTTC | CAISENPGVSGYTF
TRBJ1-1 | TRBV27 | - | once | TGTGCCAGCAGTTTCCGGGGGATCACTGAAGCTTTCTTT | CASSFRGITEAFF
TRBJ1-2 | TRBV6-4 | - | - | TGTGCCAGCAGTGACTTACTAGGGGGCTACACCTTC | CASSDLLGGYTF
TRBJ2-7 | TRBV5-3 | - | - | TGTGCCAGAAGCTTCAAACAGGAGACCTACGAGCAGTACTTC | CARSFKQETYEQYF
TRBJ2-7 | TRBV29-1 | - | - | TGCAGCGTCCTCACCGGTGAGGGCGAGCAGTACTTC | CSVLTGEGEQYF
TRBJ2-1 | TRBV5-1 | - | - | TGCGCCAGCAGCTTGGTCCCAGGGGTCCCCTACAATGAGCAGTTCTTC | CASSLVPGVPYNEQFF
TRBJ1-5 | TRBV9 | - | - | TGTGCCAGCAGCGTAGCGGCAGCCCAGGGGCCCCAGCATTTT | CASSVAAAQGPQHF
TRBJ2-7 | TRBV28 | - | - | TGTGCCAGCAGTTCCCCTGAAAACTACGAGCAGTACTTC | CASSSPENYEQYF